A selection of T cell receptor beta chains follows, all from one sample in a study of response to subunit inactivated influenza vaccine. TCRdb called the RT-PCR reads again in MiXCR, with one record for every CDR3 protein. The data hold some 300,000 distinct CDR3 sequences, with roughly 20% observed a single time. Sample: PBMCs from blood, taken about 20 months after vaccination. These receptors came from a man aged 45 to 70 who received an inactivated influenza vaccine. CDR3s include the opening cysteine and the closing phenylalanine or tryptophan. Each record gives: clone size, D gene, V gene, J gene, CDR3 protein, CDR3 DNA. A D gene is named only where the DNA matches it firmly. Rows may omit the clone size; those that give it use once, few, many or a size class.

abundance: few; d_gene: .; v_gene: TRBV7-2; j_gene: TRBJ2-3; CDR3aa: CASSLEGRTSTDTQYF; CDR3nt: TGTGCCAGCAGCTTAGAGGGCAGAACTAGCACAGATACGCAGTATTTT
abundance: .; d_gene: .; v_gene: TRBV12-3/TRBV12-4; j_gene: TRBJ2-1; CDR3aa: CASREYNEQFF; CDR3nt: TGTGCCAGCAGAGAGTACAATGAGCAGTTCTTC
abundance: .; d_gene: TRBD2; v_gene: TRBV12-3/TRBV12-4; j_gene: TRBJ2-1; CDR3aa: CASSTTSGLYNEQFF; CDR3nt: TGTGCCAGCAGTACGACTAGCGGTCTCTACAATGAGCAGTTCTTC
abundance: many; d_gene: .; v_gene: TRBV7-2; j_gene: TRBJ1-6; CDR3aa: CASSLVGVTMNSPLHF; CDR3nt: TGTGCCAGCAGCTTAGTCGGGGTAACCATGAATTCACCCCTCCACTTT
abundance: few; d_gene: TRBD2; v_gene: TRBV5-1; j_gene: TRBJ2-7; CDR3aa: CASSYLAGDSYEQYF; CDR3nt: TGCGCCAGCAGTTACCTAGCGGGAGATTCCTACGAGCAGTACTTC
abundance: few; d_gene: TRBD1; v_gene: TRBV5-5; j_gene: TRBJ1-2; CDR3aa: CASSWTGGYGYTF; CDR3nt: TGTGCCAGCAGCTGGACAGGCGGGTATGGCTACACCTTC
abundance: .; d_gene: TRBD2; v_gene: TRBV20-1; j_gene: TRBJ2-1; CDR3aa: CSARGGVFSSHNEQFF; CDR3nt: TGCAGTGCTCGGGGGGGAGTATTTTCTAGCCACAATGAGCAGTTCTTC
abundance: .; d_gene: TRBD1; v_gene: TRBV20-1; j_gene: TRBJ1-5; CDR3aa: CSASRDSRYQPQHF; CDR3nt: TGCAGTGCTAGCCGGGACAGCAGATATCAGCCCCAGCATTTT
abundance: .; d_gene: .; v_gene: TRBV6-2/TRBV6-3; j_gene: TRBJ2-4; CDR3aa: CASSYQDDTQYF; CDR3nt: TGTGCCAGCAGTTACCAGGACGATACTCAGTACTTC
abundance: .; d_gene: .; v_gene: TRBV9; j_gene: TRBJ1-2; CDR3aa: CASSVGHYEYTF; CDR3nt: TGTGCCAGCAGCGTAGGCCATTACGAATACACCTTC
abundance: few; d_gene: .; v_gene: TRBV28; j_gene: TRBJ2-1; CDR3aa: CASSFVPGVGEQFF; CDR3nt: TGTGCCAGCAGTTTTGTGCCCGGGGTGGGAGAGCAGTTCTTC
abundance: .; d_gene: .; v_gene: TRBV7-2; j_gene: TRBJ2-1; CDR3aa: CASSDRYNEQFF; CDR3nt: TGTGCCAGCAGCGACCGCTACAATGAGCAGTTCTTC
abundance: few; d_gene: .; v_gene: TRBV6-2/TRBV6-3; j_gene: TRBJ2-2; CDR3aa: CASSYPRIGVANGELFF; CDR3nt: TGTGCCAGCAGTTACCCTAGGATAGGCGTTGCGAACGGGGAGCTGTTTTTT
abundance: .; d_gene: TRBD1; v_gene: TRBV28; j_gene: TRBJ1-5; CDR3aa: CAGRGQGDQPQHF; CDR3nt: TGTGCCGGCCGGGGACAGGGCGATCAGCCCCAGCATTTT
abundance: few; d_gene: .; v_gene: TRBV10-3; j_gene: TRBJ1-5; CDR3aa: CAISADSYQPQHF; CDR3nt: TGTGCCATCAGTGCAGACAGTTACCAGCCCCAGCATTTT
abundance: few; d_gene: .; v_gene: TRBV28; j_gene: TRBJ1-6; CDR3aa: CASSLLFPINQGNRSPLHF; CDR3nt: TGTGCCAGCAGTTTATTATTCCCCATTAACCAGGGGAATCGATCACCCCTCCACTTT
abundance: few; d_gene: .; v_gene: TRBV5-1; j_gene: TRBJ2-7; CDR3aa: CASSWDGVEIYEQYF; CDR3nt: TGCGCCAGCAGCTGGGACGGGGTCGAAATCTACGAGCAGTACTTC
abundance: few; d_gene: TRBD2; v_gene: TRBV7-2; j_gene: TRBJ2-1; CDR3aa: CASSLTGTSDYNEQFF; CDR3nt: TGTGCCAGCAGCTTAACAGGGACTAGCGACTACAATGAGCAGTTCTTC
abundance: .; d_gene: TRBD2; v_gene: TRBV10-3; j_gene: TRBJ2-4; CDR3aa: CAISAQWLAGALAKNIQYF; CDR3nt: TGTGCCATCAGTGCCCAGTGGCTAGCGGGGGCCTTAGCCAAAAACATTCAGTACTTC
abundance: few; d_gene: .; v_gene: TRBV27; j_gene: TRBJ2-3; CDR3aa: CASSSGLGTDTQYF; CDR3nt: TGTGCCAGCAGTTCGGGACTCGGGACAGATACGCAGTATTTT
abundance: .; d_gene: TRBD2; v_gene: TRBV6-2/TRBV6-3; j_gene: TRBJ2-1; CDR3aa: CASSFTSGGAGEQFF; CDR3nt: TGTGCCAGCAGTTTTACTAGCGGGGGGGCCGGTGAGCAGTTCTTC
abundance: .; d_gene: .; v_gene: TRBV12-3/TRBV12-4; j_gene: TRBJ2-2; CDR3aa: CASMLQGTGELFF; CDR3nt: TGTGCCAGCATGTTGCAGGGAACCGGGGAGCTGTTTTTT
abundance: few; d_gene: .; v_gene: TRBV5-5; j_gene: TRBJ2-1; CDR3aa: CASSPGRNEQFF; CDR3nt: TGTGCCAGCAGCCCCGGCAGGAATGAGCAGTTCTTC
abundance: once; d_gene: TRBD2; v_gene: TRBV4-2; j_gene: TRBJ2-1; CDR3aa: CASSQDGTIYNEQFF; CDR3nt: TGTGCCAGCAGCCAAGACGGGACTATCTACAATGAGCAGTTCTTC
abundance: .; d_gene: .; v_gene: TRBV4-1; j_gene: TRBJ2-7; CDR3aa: CASSPSLLLASYEQYF; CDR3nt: TGCGCCAGCAGCCCGAGTTTATTACTAGCATCCTACGAGCAGTACTTC
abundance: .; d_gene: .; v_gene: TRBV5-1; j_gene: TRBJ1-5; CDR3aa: CASRLRDQPQHF; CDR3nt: TGCGCCAGCAGGTTGAGGGATCAGCCCCAGCATTTT
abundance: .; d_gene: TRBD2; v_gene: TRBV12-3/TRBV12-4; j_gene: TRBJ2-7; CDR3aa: CASSSHPSGEQYF; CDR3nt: TGTGCCAGCAGTTCTCACCCTAGCGGCGAGCAGTACTTC
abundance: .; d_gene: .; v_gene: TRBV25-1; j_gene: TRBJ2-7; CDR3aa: CASSEVGSYEQYF; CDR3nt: TGTGCCAGCAGTGAAGTAGGGAGCTACGAGCAGTACTTC
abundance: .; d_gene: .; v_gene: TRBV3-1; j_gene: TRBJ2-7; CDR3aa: CASSRSGEGEQYF; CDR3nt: TGTGCCAGCAGCCGATCAGGGGAGGGCGAGCAGTACTTC
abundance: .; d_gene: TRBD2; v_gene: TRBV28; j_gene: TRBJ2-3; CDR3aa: CASSRTSGRNTQYF; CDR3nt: TGTGCCAGCAGCCGGACTAGCGGGAGGAATACGCAGTATTTT
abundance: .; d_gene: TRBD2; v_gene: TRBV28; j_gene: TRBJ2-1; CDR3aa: CASSLLVGGYNEQFF; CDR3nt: TGTGCCAGCAGTTTATTGGTGGGGGGGTACAATGAGCAGTTCTTC
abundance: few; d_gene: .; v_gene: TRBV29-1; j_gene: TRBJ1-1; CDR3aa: CSVEDRGPEAFF; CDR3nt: TGCAGCGTTGAAGACAGGGGCCCTGAAGCTTTCTTT
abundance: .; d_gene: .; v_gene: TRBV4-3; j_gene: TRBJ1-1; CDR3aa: CASSQDNVGGTEAFF; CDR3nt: TGCGCCAGCAGCCAAGATAACGTCGGAGGCACTGAAGCTTTCTTT
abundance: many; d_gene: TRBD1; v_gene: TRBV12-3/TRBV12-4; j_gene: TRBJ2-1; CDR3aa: CASSLRDRGSNEQFF; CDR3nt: TGTGCCAGCAGTTTACGGGACAGGGGGAGCAATGAGCAGTTCTTC
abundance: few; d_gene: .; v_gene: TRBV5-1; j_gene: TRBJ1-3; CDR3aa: CASSLNEGTIYF; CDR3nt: TGCGCCAGCAGCTTGAATGAGGGTACCATATATTTT
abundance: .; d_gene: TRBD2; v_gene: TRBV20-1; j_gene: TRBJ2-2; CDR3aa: CSASLAGGANTGELFF; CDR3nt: TGCAGTGCTAGTCTAGCGGGAGGCGCGAACACCGGGGAGCTGTTTTTT
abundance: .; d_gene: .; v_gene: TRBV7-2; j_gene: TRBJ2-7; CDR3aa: CASSLLGSMYEQYF; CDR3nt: TGTGCCAGCAGCCTGTTAGGTAGTATGTACGAGCAGTACTTC
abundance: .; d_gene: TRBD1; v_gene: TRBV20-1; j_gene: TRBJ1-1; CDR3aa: CSAERTGAFIPEAFF; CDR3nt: TGCAGTGCTGAACGGACAGGGGCTTTTATACCTGAAGCTTTCTTT
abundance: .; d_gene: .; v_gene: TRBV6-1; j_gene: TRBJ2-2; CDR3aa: CASSLTASTNTGELFF; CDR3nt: TGTGCCAGCAGCTTGACAGCCAGCACGAACACCGGGGAGCTGTTTTTT
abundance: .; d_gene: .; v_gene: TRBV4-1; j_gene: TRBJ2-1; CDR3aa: CASSQGSEQFF; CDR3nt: TGCGCCAGCAGCCAAGGATCTGAGCAGTTCTTC
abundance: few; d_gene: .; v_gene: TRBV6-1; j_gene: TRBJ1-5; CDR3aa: CASSEDLSGSLAGKHQPQHF; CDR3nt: TGTGCCAGCAGTGAAGATCTTTCTGGGTCGTTGGCAGGGAAGCACCAGCCCCAGCATTTT
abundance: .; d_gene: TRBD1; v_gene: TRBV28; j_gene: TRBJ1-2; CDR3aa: CASLSLGQGEFGYTF; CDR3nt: TGTGCCAGCCTATCTCTGGGACAGGGGGAGTTTGGCTACACCTTC
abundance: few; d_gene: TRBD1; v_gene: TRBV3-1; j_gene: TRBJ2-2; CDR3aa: CASSPGQGSGELFF; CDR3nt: TGTGCCAGCAGCCCGGGACAGGGCTCCGGGGAGCTGTTTTTT
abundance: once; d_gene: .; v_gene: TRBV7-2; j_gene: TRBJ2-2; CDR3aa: CASSLVGAAGELFF; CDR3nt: TGTGCCAGCAGCTTAGTGGGAGCGGCCGGGGAGCTGTTTTTT
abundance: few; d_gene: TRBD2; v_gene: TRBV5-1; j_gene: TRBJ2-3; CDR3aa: CASSLVAGGLTDTQYF; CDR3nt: TGCGCCAGCAGCTTGGTTGCGGGAGGACTCACAGATACGCAGTATTTT
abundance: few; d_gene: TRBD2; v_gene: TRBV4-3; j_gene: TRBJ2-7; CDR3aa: CASSPQVAGAYEQYF; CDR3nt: TGCGCCAGCAGCCCCCAAGTGGCGGGGGCCTACGAGCAGTACTTC